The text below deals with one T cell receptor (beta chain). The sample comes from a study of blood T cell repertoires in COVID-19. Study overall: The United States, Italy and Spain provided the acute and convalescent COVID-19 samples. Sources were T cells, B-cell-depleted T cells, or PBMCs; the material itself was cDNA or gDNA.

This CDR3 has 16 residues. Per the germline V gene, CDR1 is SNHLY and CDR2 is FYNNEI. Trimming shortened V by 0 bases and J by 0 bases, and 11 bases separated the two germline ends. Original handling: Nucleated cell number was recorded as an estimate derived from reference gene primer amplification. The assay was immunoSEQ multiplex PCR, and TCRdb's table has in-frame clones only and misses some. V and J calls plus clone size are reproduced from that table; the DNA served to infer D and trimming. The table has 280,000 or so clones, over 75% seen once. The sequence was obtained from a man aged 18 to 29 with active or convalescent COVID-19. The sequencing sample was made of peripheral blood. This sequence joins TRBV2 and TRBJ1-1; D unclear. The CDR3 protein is CASSEAFGSLNTEAFF. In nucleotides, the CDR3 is TGTGCCAGCAGTGAAGCTTTCGGTTCCCTGAACACTGAAGCTTTCTTT.